The clone carrying this TCR beta chain appeared once. What it binds is unknown. A much more abundant neighbour one base away suggests this may be a read error. The sample originates from a study of blood T cells in healthy people across ages. Germline V CDR1 and CDR2: PRHDT, FYEKMQ (reference sequence). The CDR3 runs 15 residues. Every donor provided approximately 10 milliliters of peripheral blood. A sample-barcoded 5' primer and a J-beta primer mix were used in a second PCR of roughly 7 to 11 cycles. TCRdb redid the calling of the 5' RACE reads with MiXCR, one entry per CDR3 protein. Counted here are approximately 690,000 distinct CDR3 sequences, around 41% occurring once; the ten biggest clones make up 25% to 35%. Study conclusions and caveats: Diversity of TCR beta per million T cells declined in a roughly linear way with age. Underestimates were what the diversity estimates from one million T cells were considered to be.

The gene calls are TRBV13 and TRBJ2-1, with 8 bases that match TRBD2. This clonotype was obtained from a man aged 80 or over in good health. Sequenced material: blood. The CDR3 DNA sequence: TGTGTCAGCAGCTTAAGCGGGAGAGGGCTCGATGAGCAGTTCTTC. The encoded protein is CVSSLSGRGLDEQFF.